This TCR beta chain was captured by sequencing in a study of T cell clonality in common variable immunodeficiency. Study-level points and caveats: Fewer deletions and N-nucleotide insertions were reportedly seen in common variable immunodeficiency TCR beta sequences.

The method was immunoSEQ multiplex PCR; TCRdb's version includes in-frame clones alone and lacks a portion of them. The sample has over 30,000 clones, none seen only once. The CDR3 contains 15 residues. Germline V gives CDR1 SGHRS, CDR2 YFSETQ. The ends lost 0 bases at V and 3 bases at J; junction bases unmatched: 3. In the case of this clone: Its antigen is not known. The read is 3 residues too short to cover the CDR3 end, so that end is filled in from the germline J gene.

Diagnosis required reduced IgG, IgA and/or IgM with specific antibody deficiency. Aged about 9 to 70 years, CVID subjects averaged about 42 years old. CVID subjects were neither ill nor on immunomodulatory or immunosuppressive medication at sampling. Each donor provided roughly 4.5 to 8 ml of heparinized whole blood. This sequence originates from a human donor with common variable immunodeficiency. J is TRBJ2-7 and V is TRBV5-1; TRBD2 matches at 10 bases. The sample was peripheral blood mononuclear cells. CDR3 DNA (partial): TGCGCCAGCAGCTTGGTTAGCGGGGGGATCTACGAG. Its translation is CASSLVSGGIYE. The whole CDR3 sequence is CASSLVSGGIYEQYF.